The 28 T cell receptor beta chains below were found in one sample sequenced in a study of T-cell memory formation after mild COVID-19. A single record per CDR3 protein comes from TCRdb applying MiXCR to the 5' RACE reads. The sample holds about 600,000 distinct CDR3 sequences; roughly 20% are singletons and the top ten take around 9.2%. Source material: PBMCs or a T cell subset sorted from them (not recorded which). All receptors come from an adult woman who had mild COVID-19 (a few samples of this study predate the infection). Cell type and time point are not known.

The rearrangement links TRBV5-1 to TRBJ1-1; TRBD1 agrees at 10 bases. Losses at the gene ends were 4 bases for V and 4 bases for J; bases not matched to a gene: 7. This CDR3 is built from 15 residues. CDR1 is SGHRS, CDR2 YFSETQ, per germline. The CDR3 spells CASSPTWDRGTEAFF. CDR3 DNA: TGCGCCAGCAGCCCAACGTGGGACAGGGGCACTGAAGCTTTCTTT.

The CDR3 spells CASSPPISGGYNEQFF. Here the CDR3 DNA reads TGTGCCAGCTCACCACCGATTAGCGGAGGCTACAATGAGCAGTTCTTC. The gene calls are TRBV18 and TRBJ2-1, with D possibly TRBD2 on 6 matching bases. Germline V gene sequence: CDR1 KGHSH, CDR2 LQKENI. The CDR3 totals 16 residues. The ends were cut back, 0 bases at V and 3 bases at J, with 12 bases in the middle.

This chain connects TRBV12-3 or TRBV12-4 to TRBJ2-5; tentative D call: TRBD2 (5 bases). The V gene lost 6 bases and the J gene lost 5 bases, with 10 bases spanning the gap. This CDR3 spans 12 amino acids. The CDR3 region is CASRASLETQYF. CDR3 nucleotide sequence: TGTGCCAGCAGAGCTAGCTTGGAGACCCAGTACTTC.

This clonotype was seen just once. This rearrangement joins TRBV19 to TRBJ1-2; D gene uncertain. The germline CDR1 and CDR2 sequences are LNHDA and SQIVND (reference sequence). Between the trimmed V and J ends, which lost 2 bases and 4 bases, there was a span of 11 bases. This CDR3 comprises 14 residues. The DNA of the CDR3 is TGTGCCAGTAGTATACCAGGCATCGGCTATGGCTACACCTTC. It codes for CASSIPGIGYGYTF. Variable domain in full (rest from reference TRBV19 and TRBJ1-2): DGGITQSPKYLFRKEGQNVTLSCEQNLNHDAMYWYRQDPGQGLRLIYYSQIVNDFQKGDIAEGYSVSREKKESFPLTVTSAQKNPTAFYLCASSIPGIGYGYTFGSGTRLTVV.

This clonotype occurred once. The chain combines TRBV5-1 with TRBJ1-1; tentatively, D is TRBD1 (6 bases). Germline V gene lookup returns CDR1 SGHRS and CDR2 YFSETQ. This CDR3 has 17 amino acids. Trimming cost V 2 bases and J 2 bases, with 19 bases left between them. The CDR3 nucleotides are TGCGCCAGCAGCTTCACTTCATCCGGGACAACCAACACTGAAGCTTTCTTT. It yields the protein CASSFTSSGTTNTEAFF.

The chain couples TRBV5-6 to TRBJ1-1, with 8 bases matching TRBD1. Germline-derived CDR1 and CDR2 are SGHDT and YYEEEE. The V and J ends lost 4 bases and 6 bases, in that order; junction bases with no gene match: 5. CDR3 size: 13 residues. The CDR3, as DNA: TGTGCCAGCAGCGGACAGGGATGGGCTGAAGCTTTCTTT. Amino acid sequence: CASSGQGWAEAFF.

There are a few counts of this clonotype. The chain joins TRBV3-1 to TRBJ1-2, with a tentative D call TRBD1 (5 bases). The germline V gene has CDR1 LGHDT and CDR2 YNNKEL (reference sequence). Trimming removed 1 base from V and 5 bases from J, with 17 bases in between. The CDR3 is 16 residues long. In DNA, the CDR3 is TGTGCCAGCAGCCAAGCCGGAGCCGGGGCAGGGTATGGCTACACCTTC. Encoded protein: CASSQAGAGAGYGYTF.

In its sample, this clonotype was seen a few times. The chain is built from TRBV6-5 and TRBJ2-7, with 11 bases that match TRBD2. The ends lost 10 bases at V and 1 base at J; junction bases unmatched: 6. CDR3 length equals 14 residues. Looked up from germline, CDR1 is MNHEY and CDR2 is SVGAGI. The CDR3 DNA follows: TGTGCCACCTTTAGCGGGAGGGGTTCCTACGAGCAGTACTTC. Translating gives CATFSGRGSYEQYF.

The chain carries TRBV18 and TRBJ1-4; D is unresolved. The CDR3 totals 15 residues. CDR1 is KGHSH and CDR2 is LQKENI in the germline V gene. V lost 2 bases to trimming and J lost 2 bases, with 9 bases between them. The CDR3 is CASSPWGGTNEKLFF. CDR3 DNA: TGTGCCAGCTCACCATGGGGAGGGACTAATGAAAAACTGTTTTTT.

This clonotype has more than one count but fewer than ten. The V and J genes are TRBV10-3 and TRBJ1-4; no definite D call. There are 15 residues in the CDR3. Trimming shortened V by 3 bases and J by 8 bases, and 16 bases separated the two germline ends. The V gene's germline CDR1 is ENHRY and CDR2 SYGVKD. The CDR3 sequence: CAISEAMSVGEKLFF. CDR3 bases: TGTGCCATCAGTGAAGCTATGAGTGTTGGAGAAAAACTGTTTTTT.

The chain has TRBV6-5 and TRBJ1-6; weak D call: TRBD1 (5 bases). The V end was cut by 0 bases, the J end by 7 bases, with 10 bases between. The CDR3 runs 15 residues. Germline loops: CDR1 MNHEY, CDR2 SVGAGI. CDR3 amino acids: CASSYSREGNSPLHF. CDR3 nucleotide sequence: TGTGCCAGCAGTTACTCGAGGGAGGGGAATTCACCCCTCCACTTT.

Here the CDR3 reads CASSASPGQGALDTQYF. The CDR3 coding sequence is TGTGCCAGCAGCGCCAGCCCTGGACAGGGGGCCTTGGATACGCAGTATTTT. The J gene is TRBJ2-3, the V gene TRBV9, with 11 bases aligning to TRBD1. The ends lost 3 bases at V and 6 bases at J; junction bases unmatched: 12. In germline, CDR1 is SGDLS, CDR2 YYNGEE. This CDR3 spans 17 amino acids.

The sample holds a few counts of this clonotype. V and J are TRBV6-6 and TRBJ1-1; D is possibly TRBD1 (6 bases). V was trimmed by 0 bases and J by 4 bases, leaving 12 bases between them. CDR3 length: 15 amino acids. Germline assignment: CDR1 MNHNY and CDR2 SVGAGI (reference sequence). The CDR3 nucleotides are TGTGCCAGCAGTTACTCCTTCCAGGGGAGCACTGAAGCTTTCTTT. Protein sequence: CASSYSFQGSTEAFF.

Ten or more counts support this clonotype. The V and J genes are TRBV5-1 and TRBJ2-7; D is perhaps TRBD1 or TRBD2 (6 bases each). Germline CDR1 is SGHRS and CDR2 is YFSETQ. The CDR3 has 14 amino acids. V was trimmed by 4 bases and J by 0 bases, leaving 11 bases between them. The CDR3 loop reads CASSPGDNSYEQYF. CDR3 sequence (DNA): TGCGCCAGCAGCCCGGGGGACAACTCCTACGAGCAGTACTTC. The variable domain in full, with the rest retrieved from reference TRBV5-1 and TRBJ2-7, is KAGVTQTPRYLIKTRGQQVTLSCSPISGHRSVSWYQQTPGQGLQFLFEYFSETQRNKGNFPGRFSGRQFSNSRSEMNVSTLELGDSALYLCASSPGDNSYEQYFGPGTRLTVT.

This clonotype has a handful of counts. The V and J genes are TRBV29-1 and TRBJ1-1, with unresolved D. The V gene lost 0 bases and the J gene lost 3 bases, with 14 bases spanning the gap. The CDR3 runs 15 residues. Germline CDR1 reads SQVTM; CDR2 reads ANQGSEA. The chain's CDR3 is CSVEDSWVRDTEAFF. DNA of the CDR3: TGCAGCGTTGAAGATTCATGGGTGAGGGACACTGAAGCTTTCTTT.

J is TRBJ2-7 and V is TRBV20-1; 10 bases map to TRBD2. The junction had 4 bases not matched to a gene; V was cut back by 4 bases and J by 1 base. CDR1 DFQATT and CDR2 SNEGSKA come from the germline V gene (reference sequence). The CDR3 length is 14 residues. CDR3 amino acids: CSAKQREGSYEQYF. CDR3 nucleotide sequence: TGCAGTGCTAAACAGCGGGAGGGGTCCTACGAGCAGTACTTC.

This clonotype was counted between two and nine times. V and J are TRBV6-5 and TRBJ1-2, with a possible D match to TRBD1 (6 bases). This CDR3 has 16 residues. Per germline, CDR1 MNHEY and CDR2 SVGAGI. V lost 4 bases, J lost 3 bases, and 18 bases lay in between. CDR3 nucleotides: TGTGCCAGCAGTTTAGATCACAGGGTGGGGGACTATGGCTACACCTTC. This gives the protein CASSLDHRVGDYGYTF.

The chain recombines TRBV11-2 with TRBJ2-5; D assignment may be TRBD1 or TRBD2 (5 bases each). V lost 6 bases to trimming and J lost 6 bases, with 17 bases between them. The CDR3 covers 14 residues. Germline CDR1 and CDR2: SGHAT and FQNNGV. Here the CDR3 reads CASRLGTGAQTQYF. Written as DNA, the CDR3 is TGTGCCAGCAGACTTGGGACCGGTGCCCAGACCCAGTACTTC.

The table lists this clonotype with a count of one. V gene TRBV30 combines with J gene TRBJ1-1, with D uncertain. Deletions cut 2 bases from V and 6 bases from J, with 10 bases between. Germline V CDR1 and CDR2: GTSNPN, SVGIG (reference sequence). The length of the CDR3 is 12 residues. CDR3 loop: CAWSPYAAEAFF. CDR3 bases: TGTGCCTGGAGTCCCTACGCCGCTGAAGCTTTCTTT.

The rearrangement links TRBV11-2 to TRBJ2-7; D is perhaps TRBD1 or TRBD2 (5 bases each). This CDR3 contains 17 residues. The germline V gene has CDR1 SGHAT and CDR2 FQNNGV. Trimming pared 4 bases from V and 3 bases from J, leaving 22 bases between. CDR3: CASSSPGSRGSVYEQYF. As DNA, the CDR3 is TGTGCCAGCAGCTCACCCGGTTCGAGGGGATCAGTCTACGAGCAGTACTTC.

This clonotype was counted ten times or more. The chain employs TRBV7-3 and TRBJ2-2; maybe TRBD1 (5 bases). Trimming took off 5 bases at V and 4 bases at J, with 14 bases between the two ends. Germline V gene sequence: CDR1 SGHTA, CDR2 FQGTGA. The CDR3 consists of 15 residues. The CDR3 DNA reads TGTGCCAGCAGCCCCGGTCAGGGTAGCACCGGGGAGCTGTTTTTT. It encodes CASSPGQGSTGELFF.

This clonotype occurred a few times. The CDR3 sequence: CASSSQTSTDTQYF. In DNA, the CDR3 is TGTGCCAGCAGCTCTCAAACTAGCACAGATACGCAGTATTTT. This chain links TRBV7-9 with TRBJ2-3; D remains unclear. CDR1 and CDR2 from the germline V gene are SEHNR and FQNEAQ (reference sequence). The CDR3 is 14 amino acids. Trimming took off 4 bases at V and 0 bases at J, with 8 bases between the two ends.

The V and J genes are TRBV7-9 and TRBJ1-2; the match to TRBD1 covers 8 bases. Trimming at V came to 5 bases and at J to 3 bases, leaving 5 bases not matched to a gene. The germline gives CDR1 SEHNR, CDR2 FQNEAQ (reference sequence). The CDR3 contains 14 residues. The CDR3 bases are TGTGCCAGCAGCCTGGACAGGGAATACTATGGCTACACCTTC. This sequence encodes CASSLDREYYGYTF.

This clonotype was seen more than once but under ten times. Here the CDR3 reads CASSQAPQAGENIQYF. Here the CDR3 DNA reads TGCGCCAGCAGCCAAGCACCCCAGGCAGGTGAAAACATTCAGTACTTC. The chain links TRBV4-1 to TRBJ2-4; D remains ambiguous. The germline gives CDR1 MGHRA, CDR2 YSYEKL. This CDR3 region has 16 residues. V was shortened by 1 base and J by 5 bases, with 15 bases between the two germline ends.

The rearrangement links TRBV5-1 to TRBJ2-1, with 12 positions matching TRBD1. This CDR3 has 16 amino acids. Germline V gene sequence: CDR1 SGHRS, CDR2 YFSETQ. The V gene end was trimmed by 4 bases and the J gene end by 4 bases; junction bases not matched to a gene: 6. The CDR3 protein is CASSTGTGGGYNEQFF. The CDR3 nucleotides read TGCGCCAGCAGCACGGGGACAGGGGGCGGTTACAATGAGCAGTTCTTC.

CDR3 coding DNA: TGTGCCAGCAGCATACCGGGACAGGGGAAAGCTTTCTTT. Its protein product is CASSIPGQGKAFF. The rearrangement uses TRBV12-3 or TRBV12-4 and TRBJ1-1; TRBD1 matches at 10 bases. The CDR3 spans 13 residues. Trimming removed 6 bases from V and 9 bases from J; junction bases left unmatched: 7.

This clonotype was seen a few times. This chain links TRBV4-3 with TRBJ1-4, with D maybe TRBD1 (6 bases). This CDR3 has 16 amino acids. The V and J ends lost 4 bases and 8 bases respectively, with 20 bases between them. Germline V CDR1 and CDR2: LGHNA, YSLEER. The CDR3 DNA sequence: TGCGCCAGCAGCCGCTCCTGGGCAGGGGCCGACGAAAAACTGTTTTTT. Its translation is CASSRSWAGADEKLFF.

This clonotype has a count of ten or more. The V and J genes are TRBV20-1 and TRBJ1-6; TRBD1 is a possible D gene (5 bases). The germline V gene encodes CDR1 DFQATT and CDR2 SNEGSKA (reference sequence). This CDR3 spans 15 amino acids. V was shortened by 3 bases and J by 6 bases, with 15 bases between the two germline ends. The CDR3 coding sequence is TGCAGTGCTAGTAAGCAGGGCGGCGGTAATTCACCCCTCCACTTT. Translated: CSASKQGGGNSPLHF.